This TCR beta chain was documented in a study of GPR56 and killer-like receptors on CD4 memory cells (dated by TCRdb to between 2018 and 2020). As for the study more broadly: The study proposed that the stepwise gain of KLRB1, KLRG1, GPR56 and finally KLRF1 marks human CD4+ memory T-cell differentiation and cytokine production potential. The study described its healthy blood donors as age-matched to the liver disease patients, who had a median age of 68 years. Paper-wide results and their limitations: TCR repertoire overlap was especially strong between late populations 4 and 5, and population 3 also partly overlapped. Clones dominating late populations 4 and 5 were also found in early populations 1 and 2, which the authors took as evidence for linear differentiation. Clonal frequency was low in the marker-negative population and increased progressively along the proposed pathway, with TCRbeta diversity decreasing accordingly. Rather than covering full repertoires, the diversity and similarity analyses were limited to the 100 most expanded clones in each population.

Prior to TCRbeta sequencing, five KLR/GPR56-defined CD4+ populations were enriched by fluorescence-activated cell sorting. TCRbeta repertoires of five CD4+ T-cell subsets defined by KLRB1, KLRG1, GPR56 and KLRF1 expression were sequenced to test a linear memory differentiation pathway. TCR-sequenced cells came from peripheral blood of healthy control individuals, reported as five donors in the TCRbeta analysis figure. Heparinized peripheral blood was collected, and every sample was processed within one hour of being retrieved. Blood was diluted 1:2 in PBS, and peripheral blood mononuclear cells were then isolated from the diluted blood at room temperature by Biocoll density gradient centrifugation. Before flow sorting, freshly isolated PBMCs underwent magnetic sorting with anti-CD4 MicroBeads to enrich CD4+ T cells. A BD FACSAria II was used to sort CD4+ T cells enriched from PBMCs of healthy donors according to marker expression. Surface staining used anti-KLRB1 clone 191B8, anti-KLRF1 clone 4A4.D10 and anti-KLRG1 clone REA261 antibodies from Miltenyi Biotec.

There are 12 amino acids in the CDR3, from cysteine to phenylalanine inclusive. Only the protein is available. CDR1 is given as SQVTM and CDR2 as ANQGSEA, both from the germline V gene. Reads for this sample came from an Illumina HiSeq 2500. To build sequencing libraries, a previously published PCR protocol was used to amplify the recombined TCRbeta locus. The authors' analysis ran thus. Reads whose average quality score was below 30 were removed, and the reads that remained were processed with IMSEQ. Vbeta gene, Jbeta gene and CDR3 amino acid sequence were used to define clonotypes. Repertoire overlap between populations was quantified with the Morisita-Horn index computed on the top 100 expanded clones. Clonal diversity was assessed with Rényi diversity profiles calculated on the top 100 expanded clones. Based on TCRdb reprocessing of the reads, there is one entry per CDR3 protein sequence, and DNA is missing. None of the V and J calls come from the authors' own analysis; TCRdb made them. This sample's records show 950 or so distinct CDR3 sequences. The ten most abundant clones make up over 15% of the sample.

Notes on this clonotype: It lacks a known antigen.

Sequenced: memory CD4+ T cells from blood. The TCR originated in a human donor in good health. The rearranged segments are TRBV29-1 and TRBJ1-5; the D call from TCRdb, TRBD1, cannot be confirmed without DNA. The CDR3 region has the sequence CSVGGGNQPQHF.